Reported below is one T cell receptor (beta chain). Its cognate antigen is unknown. One end of the junction is discordant with germline, which a read error may explain. This CDR3 is also generated by other DNA sequences in the sample. The sample comes from a study of OX40 agonist ivuxolimab in advanced cancers. Study overall: Administration of intravenous ivuxolimab to patients occurred every 2 weeks at 0.01 to 10 mg/kg. Broader study findings: The work left the antigen specificity of expanded peripheral T cells undetermined. Fewer expanded clones were found on average in CD4+ than in CD8+ T cells.

TCRdb keeps only in-frame clones here, not all; method: immunoSEQ multiplex PCR. The sample shows some 46,000 clones, roughly 80% of them seen only once. Germline V gives CDR1 SGHDT, CDR2 YYEEEE. CDR3 length equals 16 residues. The sequence derives from an adult with an advanced solid tumor such as melanoma, head and neck, liver or kidney cancer. The chain combines TRBV5-6 with TRBJ2-2; D perhaps matches TRBD2 (5 bases). The starting material was CD4+ or CD8+ T cells sorted from blood, obtained in a trial of the OX40 agonist ivuxolimab. The DNA for the CDR3 is TGCGCCAGCAGCCAGATCGGGATCGCAGAGGCCGGGGAGCTGTTTTTT. Its protein is CASSQIGIAEAGELFF.